This entry lists 20 T cell receptor beta chains sequenced from one sample in a study of blood T cell repertoires in COVID-19. Profiled with immunoSEQ multiplex PCR; TCRdb holds only in-frame clones, not every one. The sample has about 170,000 clones; roughly 87% are singletons. The sample comprised PBMCs or T cells enriched from blood (not recorded which). These receptors were taken from a human donor with acute COVID-19. The donor label of this sample is uncertain.

This chain links TRBV4-2 with TRBJ2-1; TRBD1 might be the D (6 bases). The CDR3 is 16 amino acids. Trimming cost V 0 bases and J 4 bases, with 13 bases left between them. Germline values: CDR1 LGHNA, CDR2 YNFKEQ. This chain's CDR3 is CASSQEFRDTYNEQFF. In DNA, the CDR3 is TGTGCCAGCAGCCAAGAATTCCGGGACACTTACAATGAGCAGTTCTTC.

In its sample, this clone was seen a few times. The gene calls are TRBV6-5 and TRBJ1-1; TRBD1 matches at 8 bases. Per the germline V gene, CDR1 is MNHEY and CDR2 is SVGAGI. This CDR3 contains 13 residues. With V trimmed by 10 bases and J by 5 bases, 9 bases remained unmatched. CDR3 protein: CATARTGRTEAFF. As DNA, the CDR3 is TGTGCCACTGCCCGGACAGGGAGGACTGAAGCTTTCTTT.

The chain combines TRBV24-1 with TRBJ2-1, with D possibly being TRBD2 (5 bases). Deletions cut 0 bases from V and 8 bases from J, with 7 bases between. The CDR3 runs to 13 residues. The germline gives CDR1 KGHDR, CDR2 SFDVKD. Here the CDR3 reads CATSDLGLYEQFF. The DNA for the CDR3 is TGTGCCACCAGTGATTTGGGACTCTATGAGCAGTTCTTC.

This chain uses TRBV6-5 with TRBJ2-2, with D tentatively TRBD2 (6 bases). The V and J ends lost 8 bases and 2 bases respectively, with 15 bases between them. CDR1 and CDR2 (germline): MNHEY, SVGAGI. The CDR3 consists of 15 residues. CDR3 nucleotides: TGTGCCAGCTGTCGCTTGGGGGGAAACACCGGGGAGCTGTTTTTT. Translating gives CASCRLGGNTGELFF.

This clone was counted only a few times. The V gene is TRBV11-3, the J gene TRBJ2-7; 8 bases align to TRBD1. The germline V gene has CDR1 SGHNT and CDR2 YENEEA. V lost 4 bases and J lost 4; bases outside the gene matches: 3. The CDR3 length is 13 residues. The CDR3 here is CASSYDRGYEQYF. CDR3 coding DNA: TGTGCCAGCAGCTACGACAGGGGATACGAGCAGTACTTC.

This chain joins TRBV6-2 or TRBV6-3 and TRBJ2-7; possibly TRBD1 for D (5 bases). The germline V and J ends were trimmed by 6 bases and 4 bases, with 22 bases remaining between them. The V gene's germline CDR1 is MNHEY and CDR2 SVGEGT. The CDR3 contains 16 residues. The CDR3, as DNA: TGTGCCAGCAGCCCCTTCCTCAGGGCAGTAAATTACGAGCAGTACTTC. Residues: CASSPFLRAVNYEQYF.

The rearrangement joins TRBV7-2 to TRBJ2-7, with TRBD1 as a possible D gene (5 bases). Germline V gene data show CDR1 as SGHTA and CDR2 as FQGNSA. The CDR3 has 15 amino acids. Trimming cost V 1 base and J 2 bases, with 12 bases left between them. CDR3 loop: CASSLEGADTYEQYF. The CDR3 nucleotides are TGTGCCAGCAGCTTAGAAGGGGCCGATACCTACGAGCAGTACTTC.

The V and J genes are TRBV30 and TRBJ1-5; D ambiguous. The length of the CDR3 is 13 residues. The V gene's germline CDR1 is GTSNPN and CDR2 SVGIG (reference sequence). Deletions cut 5 bases from V and 6 bases from J, with 14 bases between. The CDR3 protein is CAWGRSNGQPQHF. CDR3 nucleotide sequence: TGTGCCTGGGGACGGTCTAATGGTCAGCCCCAGCATTTT.

The chain has TRBV11-3 and TRBJ1-2, with TRBD1 identical over 8 bases. Trimming took 6 bases from V and 4 from J; bases not matched to a gene: 10. The CDR3 spans 15 residues. Germline V gene lookup returns CDR1 SGHNT and CDR2 YENEEA. The CDR3: CASSLETGEIYGYTF. The CDR3 nucleotides read TGTGCCAGCAGTTTGGAGACAGGGGAAATCTATGGCTACACCTTC.

This clone was counted a few times. This chain connects TRBV19 to TRBJ1-5, with 8 bases that match TRBD1. After removal of 7 bases from V and 3 bases from J, the junction contained 8 bases not matched to a gene. The CDR3 covers 15 residues. Germline V lookup: CDR1 LNHDA, CDR2 SQIVND (reference sequence). CDR3 sequence reads: CASTPTGATNQPQHF. The CDR3 nucleotides are TGTGCCAGTACCCCGACAGGGGCTACCAATCAGCCCCAGCATTTT.

V and J are TRBV2 and TRBJ2-3; 12 positions match TRBD2. Per the germline V gene, CDR1 is SNHLY and CDR2 is FYNNEI. CDR3 length: 14 amino acids. Losses at the gene ends were 7 bases for V and 4 bases for J; bases not matched to a gene: 3. The CDR3 loop reads CASTLAGGADTQYF. For the CDR3, the DNA is TGTGCCAGCACCCTAGCGGGGGGGGCAGATACGCAGTATTTT.

This chain connects TRBV30 to TRBJ1-2; D may be TRBD1 (5 bases). The CDR3 loop spans 12 amino acids. Germline CDR1 and CDR2: GTSNPN and SVGIG (reference sequence). V was pared by 0 bases and J by 7 bases, with 9 bases between. The CDR3 DNA is TGTGCCTGGAGTGTCACAGGTCCTGGCTACACCTTC. Its protein is CAWSVTGPGYTF.

This chain links TRBV27 with TRBJ2-3, with 9 bases aligning to TRBD2. The ends lost 4 bases at V and 0 bases at J; junction bases unmatched: 5. Germline V gives CDR1 MNHEY, CDR2 SMNVEV (reference sequence). The CDR3 consists of 16 residues. CDR3 nucleotide sequence: TGTGCCAGCAGTTCCTCTAGCGGGGAGAGCACAGATACGCAGTATTTT. Translating gives CASSSSSGESTDTQYF.

The rearrangement uses TRBV29-1 and TRBJ1-5, with 7 bases aligning to TRBD1. The CDR3 consists of 13 residues. From germline, CDR1 is SQVTM and CDR2 ANQGSEA. The V gene end was trimmed by 4 bases and the J gene end by 5 bases; junction bases not matched to a gene: 5. CDR3 amino acids: CSVVLGQYQPQHF. For the CDR3, the DNA is TGCAGCGTTGTCCTGGGACAGTATCAGCCCCAGCATTTT.

The chain joins TRBV4-3 to TRBJ2-4; 13 bases align to TRBD2. Germline-derived CDR1 and CDR2 are LGHNA and YSLEER. V lost 4 bases to trimming and J lost 1 base; unmatched junction nucleotides: 13. The CDR3 is 20 residues long. CDR3 nucleotides: TGCGCCAGCAGCCGGAACTCGGGACTAGCGGGGCAGGGGGCCAAAAACATTCAGTACTTC. It codes for CASSRNSGLAGQGAKNIQYF.

The V call is TRBV19, the J call TRBJ2-7; TRBD2 might be the D (6 bases). This CDR3 is 13 amino acids long. Trimming shortened V by 5 bases and J by 4 bases, and 12 bases separated the two germline ends. Germline CDR1 and CDR2: LNHDA and SQIVND (reference sequence). CDR3 residues: CASSGQGGYEQYF. CDR3 DNA: TGTGCCAGTAGTGGGCAGGGAGGTTACGAGCAGTACTTC. The full variable domain, rest sourced from reference TRBV19 and TRBJ2-7, is DGGITQSPKYLFRKEGQNVTLSCEQNLNHDAMYWYRQDPGQGLRLIYYSQIVNDFQKGDIAEGYSVSREKKESFPLTVTSAQKNPTAFYLCASSGQGGYEQYFGPGTRLTVT.

V gene TRBV7-2 combines with J gene TRBJ2-1; possibly TRBD1 for D (5 bases). Trimming stripped 1 base from V and 9 bases from J, with 16 bases between. CDR3 length equals 15 residues. The germline gives CDR1 SGHTA, CDR2 FQGNSA. The CDR3 spells CASSLGGRVPREQFF. The CDR3, as DNA: TGTGCCAGCAGCTTAGGTGGCAGGGTCCCCCGTGAGCAGTTCTTC.

This clone was seen just once. J is TRBJ2-2 and V is TRBV7-3; 7 bases map to TRBD1. This CDR3 is 15 amino acids long. With 4 bases clipped from V and 5 bases from J, the junction kept 7 bases outside the gene matches. Germline V lookup: CDR1 SGHTA, CDR2 FQGTGA. CDR3: CASSSDRDRTGELFF. The CDR3 DNA sequence: TGTGCCAGCAGCTCCGACAGGGATCGGACCGGGGAGCTGTTTTTT.

This clone was detected only once. This chain connects TRBV19 to TRBJ1-1, with 9 bases that match TRBD1. Looked up from germline, CDR1 is LNHDA and CDR2 is SQIVND (reference sequence). This CDR3 comprises 15 residues. J was trimmed by 7 bases and V by 4 bases; bases with no gene match: 10. CDR3 region: CASSTLGQGSDEAFF. CDR3 nucleotides: TGTGCCAGTAGTACCCTGGGACAGGGATCTGATGAAGCTTTCTTT. Supplemented by reference TRBV19 and TRBJ1-1, the full variable domain reads DGGITQSPKYLFRKEGQNVTLSCEQNLNHDAMYWYRQDPGQGLRLIYYSQIVNDFQKGDIAEGYSVSREKKESFPLTVTSAQKNPTAFYLCASSTLGQGSDEAFFGQGTRLTVV.

This rearrangement joins TRBV9 to TRBJ1-3, with 8 bases matching TRBD1. V was clipped by 4 bases and J by 0 bases; unmatched bases: 9. The length of the CDR3 is 17 residues. Germline CDR1 reads SGDLS; CDR2 reads YYNGEE. The CDR3 DNA follows: TGTGCCAGCAGCCCCCGACAGGGGTCAGACTCTGGAAACACCATATATTTT. Encoded protein: CASSPRQGSDSGNTIYF.